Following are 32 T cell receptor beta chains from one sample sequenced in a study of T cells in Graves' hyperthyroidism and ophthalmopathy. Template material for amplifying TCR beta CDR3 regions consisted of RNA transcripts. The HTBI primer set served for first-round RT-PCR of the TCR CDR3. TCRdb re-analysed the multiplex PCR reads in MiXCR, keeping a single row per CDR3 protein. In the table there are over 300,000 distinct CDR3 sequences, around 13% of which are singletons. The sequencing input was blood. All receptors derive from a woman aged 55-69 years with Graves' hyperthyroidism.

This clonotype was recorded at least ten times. The CDR3 nucleotides are TGCAGTGCTAGAGATCGAGCGGGAGTGGGCGAGCAGTACTTC. Translated, it gives CSARDRAGVGEQYF. The rearrangement uses TRBV20-1 and TRBJ2-7; 8 bases fit TRBD2. Germline trimming cut 0 bases from V and 6 bases from J; bases unmatched to any gene: 7. Per germline, CDR1 DFQATT and CDR2 SNEGSKA (reference sequence). This CDR3 is built from 14 residues.

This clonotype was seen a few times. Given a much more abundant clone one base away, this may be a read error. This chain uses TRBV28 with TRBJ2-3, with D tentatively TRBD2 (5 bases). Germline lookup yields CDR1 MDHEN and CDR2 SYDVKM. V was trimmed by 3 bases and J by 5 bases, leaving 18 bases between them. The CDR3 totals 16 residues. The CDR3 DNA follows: TGTGCCAGCAGTTTGGAAGGCGGAGGACCGGTAGATACGCAGTATTTT. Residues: CASSLEGGGPVDTQYF.

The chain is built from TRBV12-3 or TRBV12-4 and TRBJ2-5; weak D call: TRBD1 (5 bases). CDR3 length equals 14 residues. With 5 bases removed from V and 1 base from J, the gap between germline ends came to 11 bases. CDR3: CASSVQGFQETQYF. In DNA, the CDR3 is TGTGCCAGCAGTGTCCAGGGTTTCCAAGAGACCCAGTACTTC.

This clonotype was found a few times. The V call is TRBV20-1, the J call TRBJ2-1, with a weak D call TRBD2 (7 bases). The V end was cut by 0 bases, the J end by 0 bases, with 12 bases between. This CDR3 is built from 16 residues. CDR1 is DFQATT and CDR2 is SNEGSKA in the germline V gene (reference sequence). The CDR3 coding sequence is TGCAGTGCTAGAGATGGCGGGGGCGCCTCCTACAATGAGCAGTTCTTC. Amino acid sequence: CSARDGGGASYNEQFF.

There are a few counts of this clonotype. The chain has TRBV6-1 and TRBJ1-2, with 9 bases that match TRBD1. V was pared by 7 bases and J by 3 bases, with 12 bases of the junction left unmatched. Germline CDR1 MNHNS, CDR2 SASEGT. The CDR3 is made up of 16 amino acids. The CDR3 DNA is TGTGCCAGCATTCCTAACCCGGGACAGGGTTACTATGGCTACACCTTC. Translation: CASIPNPGQGYYGYTF.

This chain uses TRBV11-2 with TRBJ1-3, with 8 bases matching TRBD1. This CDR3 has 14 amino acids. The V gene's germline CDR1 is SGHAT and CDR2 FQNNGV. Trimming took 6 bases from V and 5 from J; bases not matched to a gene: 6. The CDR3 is CASRKTGDRNTIYF. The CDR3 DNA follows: TGTGCCAGCAGGAAGACAGGGGACCGAAACACCATATATTTT.

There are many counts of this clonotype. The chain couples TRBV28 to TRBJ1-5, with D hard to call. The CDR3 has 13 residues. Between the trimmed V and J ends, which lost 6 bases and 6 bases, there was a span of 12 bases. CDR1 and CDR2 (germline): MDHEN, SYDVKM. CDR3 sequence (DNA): TGTGCCAGCAGCATAGGGTCCGGTCAGCCCCAGCATTTT. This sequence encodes CASSIGSGQPQHF.

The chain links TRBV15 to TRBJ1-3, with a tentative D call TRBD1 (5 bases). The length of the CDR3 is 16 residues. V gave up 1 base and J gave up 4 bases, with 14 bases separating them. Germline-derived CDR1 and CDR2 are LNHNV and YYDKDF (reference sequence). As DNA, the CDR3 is TGTGCCACCAGCAGAGCATGGCAGGGAATGGGAAACACCATATATTTT. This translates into CATSRAWQGMGNTIYF.

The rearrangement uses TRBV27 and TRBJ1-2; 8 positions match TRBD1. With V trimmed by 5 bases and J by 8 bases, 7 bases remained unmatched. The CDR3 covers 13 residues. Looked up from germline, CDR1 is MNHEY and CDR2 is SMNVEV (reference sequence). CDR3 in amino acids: CASSNGQGGGYTF. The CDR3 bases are TGTGCCAGCAGTAACGGACAGGGCGGAGGCTACACCTTC.

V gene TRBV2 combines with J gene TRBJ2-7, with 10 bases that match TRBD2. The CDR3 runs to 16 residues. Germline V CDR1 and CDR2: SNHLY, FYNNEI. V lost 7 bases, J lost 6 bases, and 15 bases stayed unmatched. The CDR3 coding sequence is TGTGCCAGCACACCTCTAGCGGGAGTTGGGGGGAGCGAGCAGTACTTC. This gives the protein CASTPLAGVGGSEQYF.

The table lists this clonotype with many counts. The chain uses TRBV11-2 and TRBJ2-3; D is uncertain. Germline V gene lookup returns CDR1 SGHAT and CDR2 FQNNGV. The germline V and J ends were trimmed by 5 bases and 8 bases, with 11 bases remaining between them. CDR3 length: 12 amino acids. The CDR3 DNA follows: TGTGCCAGCAGCGGACCCCGTGGTACGCAGTATTTT. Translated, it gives CASSGPRGTQYF.

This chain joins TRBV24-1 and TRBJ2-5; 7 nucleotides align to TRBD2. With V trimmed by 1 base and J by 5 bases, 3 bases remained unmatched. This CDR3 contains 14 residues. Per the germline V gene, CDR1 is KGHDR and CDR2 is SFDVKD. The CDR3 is CATSDFGEGETQYF. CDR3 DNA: TGTGCCACCAGTGATTTTGGGGAGGGGGAGACCCAGTACTTC.

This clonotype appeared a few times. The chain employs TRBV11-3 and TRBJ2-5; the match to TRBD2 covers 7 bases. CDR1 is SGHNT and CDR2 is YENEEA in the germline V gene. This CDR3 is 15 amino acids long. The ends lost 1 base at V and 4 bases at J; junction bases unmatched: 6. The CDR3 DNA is TGTGCCAGCAGCTTAGGACTAGCCCTAGGAGAGACCCAGTACTTC. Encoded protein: CASSLGLALGETQYF.

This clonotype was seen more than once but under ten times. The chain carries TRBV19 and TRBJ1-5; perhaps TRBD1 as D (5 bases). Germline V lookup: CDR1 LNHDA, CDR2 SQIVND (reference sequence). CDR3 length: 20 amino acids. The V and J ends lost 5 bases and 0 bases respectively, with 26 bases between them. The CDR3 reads CASSVVLGRVLEDSNQPQHF. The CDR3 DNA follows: TGTGCCAGTAGTGTTGTGCTGGGCAGGGTTCTTGAAGATAGCAATCAGCCCCAGCATTTT.

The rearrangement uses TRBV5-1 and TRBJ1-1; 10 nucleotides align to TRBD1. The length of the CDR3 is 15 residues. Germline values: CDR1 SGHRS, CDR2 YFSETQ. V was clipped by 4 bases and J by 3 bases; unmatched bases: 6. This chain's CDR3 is CASSVSGTGDTEAFF. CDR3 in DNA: TGCGCCAGCAGCGTTTCAGGGACAGGGGACACTGAAGCTTTCTTT.

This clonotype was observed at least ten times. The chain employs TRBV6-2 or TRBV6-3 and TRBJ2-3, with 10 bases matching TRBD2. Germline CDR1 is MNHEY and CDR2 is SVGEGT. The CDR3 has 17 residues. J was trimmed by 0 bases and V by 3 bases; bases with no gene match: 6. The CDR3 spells CASSYAGTSASTDTQYF. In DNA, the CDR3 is TGTGCCAGCAGTTATGCCGGGACTAGCGCCAGCACAGATACGCAGTATTTT.

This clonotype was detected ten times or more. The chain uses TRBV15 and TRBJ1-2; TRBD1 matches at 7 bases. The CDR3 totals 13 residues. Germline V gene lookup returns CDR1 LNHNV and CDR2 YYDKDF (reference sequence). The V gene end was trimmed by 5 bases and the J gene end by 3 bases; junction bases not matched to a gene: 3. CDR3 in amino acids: CATSPTGDYGYTF. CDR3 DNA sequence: TGTGCCACCAGCCCCACAGGGGACTATGGCTACACCTTC.

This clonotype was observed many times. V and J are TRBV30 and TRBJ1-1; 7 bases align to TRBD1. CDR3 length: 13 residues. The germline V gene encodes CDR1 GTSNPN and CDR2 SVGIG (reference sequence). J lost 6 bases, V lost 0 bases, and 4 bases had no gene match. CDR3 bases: TGTGCCTGGAGTGTACAGGGGACGGCTGAAGCTTTCTTT. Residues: CAWSVQGTAEAFF.

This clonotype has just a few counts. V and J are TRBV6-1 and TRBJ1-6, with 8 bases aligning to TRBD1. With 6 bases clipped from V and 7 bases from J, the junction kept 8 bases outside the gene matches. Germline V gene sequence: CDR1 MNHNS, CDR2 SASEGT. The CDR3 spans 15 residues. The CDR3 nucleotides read TGTGCCAGCAGCCAGGGGGACAGGAGAAATTCACCCCTCCACTTT. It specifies CASSQGDRRNSPLHF.

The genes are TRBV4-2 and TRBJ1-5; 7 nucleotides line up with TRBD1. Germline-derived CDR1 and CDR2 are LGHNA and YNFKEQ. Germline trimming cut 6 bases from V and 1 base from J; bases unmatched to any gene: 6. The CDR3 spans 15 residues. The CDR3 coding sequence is TGTGCCAGCAGTCGGAACAGGGGCAGCAATCAGCCCCAGCATTTT. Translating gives CASSRNRGSNQPQHF.

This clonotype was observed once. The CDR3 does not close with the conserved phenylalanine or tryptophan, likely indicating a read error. The CDR3 is CASSLAGTRGEGYTL. The CDR3 nucleotides read TGCGCCAGCAGCTTGGCCGGGACAAGGGGTGAAGGCTACACCCTC. The V call is TRBV5-1, the J call TRBJ1-2; possible D gene TRBD1, 6 bases. CDR1 SGHRS and CDR2 YFSETQ come from the germline V gene. Trimming removed 0 bases from V and 8 bases from J, with 17 bases in between. This CDR3 contains 15 residues.

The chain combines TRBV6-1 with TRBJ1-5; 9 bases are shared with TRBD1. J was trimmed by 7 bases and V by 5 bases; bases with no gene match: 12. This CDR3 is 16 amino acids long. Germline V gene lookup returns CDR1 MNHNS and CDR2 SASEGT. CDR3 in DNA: TGTGCCAGCAGTCATCTGCCGGGACAGGGTTGGCAGCCCCAGCATTTT. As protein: CASSHLPGQGWQPQHF.

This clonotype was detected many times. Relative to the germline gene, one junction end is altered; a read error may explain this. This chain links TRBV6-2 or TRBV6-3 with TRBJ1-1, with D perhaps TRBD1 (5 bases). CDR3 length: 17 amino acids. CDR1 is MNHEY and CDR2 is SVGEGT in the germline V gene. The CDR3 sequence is CASNYASLGDGRTEAFF. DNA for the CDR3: TGTGCCAGCAATTACGCCTCTCTGGGGGATGGGAGGACTGAAGCTTTCTTT.

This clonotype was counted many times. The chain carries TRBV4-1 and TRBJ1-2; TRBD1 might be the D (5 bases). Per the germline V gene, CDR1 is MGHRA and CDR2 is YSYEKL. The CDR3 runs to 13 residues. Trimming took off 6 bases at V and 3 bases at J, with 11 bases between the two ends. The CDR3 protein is CASRMDTDYGYTF. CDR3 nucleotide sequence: TGCGCCAGCAGAATGGACACCGACTATGGCTACACCTTC.

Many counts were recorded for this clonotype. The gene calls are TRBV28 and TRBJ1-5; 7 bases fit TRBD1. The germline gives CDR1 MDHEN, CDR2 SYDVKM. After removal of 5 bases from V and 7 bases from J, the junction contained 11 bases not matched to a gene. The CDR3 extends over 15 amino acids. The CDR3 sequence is CASSTSSTGRQPQHF. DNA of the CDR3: TGTGCCAGCAGTACTTCTTCGACAGGGCGGCAGCCCCAGCATTTT.

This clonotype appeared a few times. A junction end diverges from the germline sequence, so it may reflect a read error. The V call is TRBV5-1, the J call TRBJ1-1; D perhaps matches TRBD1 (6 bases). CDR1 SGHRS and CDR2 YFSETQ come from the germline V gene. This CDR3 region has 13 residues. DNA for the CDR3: TGCGTCAGCAGCATAGGGACAATCGATGAAGCTTTCTTT. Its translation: CVSSIGTIDEAFF.

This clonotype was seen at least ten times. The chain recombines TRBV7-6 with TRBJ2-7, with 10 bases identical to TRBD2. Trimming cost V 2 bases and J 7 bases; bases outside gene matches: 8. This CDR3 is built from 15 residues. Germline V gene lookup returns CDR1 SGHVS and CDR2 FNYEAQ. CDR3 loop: CASSLSPSGSSEQYF. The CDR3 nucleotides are TGTGCCAGCAGCTTAAGTCCTAGCGGGAGTAGTGAGCAGTACTTC.

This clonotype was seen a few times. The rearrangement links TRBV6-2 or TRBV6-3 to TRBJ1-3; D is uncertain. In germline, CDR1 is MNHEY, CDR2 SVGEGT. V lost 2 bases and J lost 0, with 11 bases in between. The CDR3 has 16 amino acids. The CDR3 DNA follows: TGTGCCAGCAGTTACCTACAAATGAGCTCTGGAAACACCATATATTTT. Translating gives CASSYLQMSSGNTIYF.

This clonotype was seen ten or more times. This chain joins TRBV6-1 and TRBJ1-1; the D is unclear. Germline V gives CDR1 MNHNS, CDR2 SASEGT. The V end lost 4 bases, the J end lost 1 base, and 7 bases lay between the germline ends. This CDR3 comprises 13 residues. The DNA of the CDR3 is TGTGCCAGCAGTGGCCACGGGAACACTGAAGCTTTCTTT. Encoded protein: CASSGHGNTEAFF.

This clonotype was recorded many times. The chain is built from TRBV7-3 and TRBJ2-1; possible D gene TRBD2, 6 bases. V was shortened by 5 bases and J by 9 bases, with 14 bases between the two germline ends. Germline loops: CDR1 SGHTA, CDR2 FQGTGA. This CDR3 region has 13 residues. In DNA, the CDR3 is TGTGCCAGCAGCCAATTCCTAGCGACTGAGCAGTTCTTC. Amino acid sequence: CASSQFLATEQFF. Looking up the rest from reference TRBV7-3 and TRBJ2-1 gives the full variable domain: GAGVSQTPSNKVTEKGKYVELRCDPISGHTALYWYRQSLGQGPEFLIYFQGTGAADDSGLPNDRFFAVRPEGSVSTLKIQRTERGDSAVYLCASSQFLATEQFFGPGTRLTVL.

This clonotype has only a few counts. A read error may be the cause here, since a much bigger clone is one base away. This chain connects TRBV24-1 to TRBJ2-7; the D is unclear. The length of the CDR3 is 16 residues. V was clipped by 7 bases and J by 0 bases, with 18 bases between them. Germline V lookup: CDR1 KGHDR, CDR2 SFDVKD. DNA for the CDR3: TGTGCCACCAGCACGAGCCGGATAGGGAACTCCTACGAGCAGTACTTC. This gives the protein CATSTSRIGNSYEQYF.

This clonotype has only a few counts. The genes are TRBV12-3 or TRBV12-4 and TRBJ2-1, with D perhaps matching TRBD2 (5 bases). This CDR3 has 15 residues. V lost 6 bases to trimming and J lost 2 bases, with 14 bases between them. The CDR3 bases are TGTGCCAGCAGCCTAAGCGGTAGCCCCTACAATGAGCAGTTCTTC. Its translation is CASSLSGSPYNEQFF.